Reported below is one T cell receptor beta chain. Seattle cases were enrolled at active infection and followed longitudinally. The data stem from a study of blood T cell repertoires in COVID-19. CDR1 LNHDA and CDR2 SQIVND come from the germline V gene (reference sequence). The CDR3 is made up of 16 amino acids. V lost 3 bases to trimming and J lost 5 bases, with 17 bases between them. Profiled with immunoSEQ multiplex PCR; TCRdb holds only in-frame clones, not every one. Seen here are approximately 500,000 clones, roughly 89% observed once, and the top ten hold approximately 0.9%. This TCR was sampled from a man aged 18 to 30 with COVID-19, enrolled during active disease. This sequence joins TRBV19 and TRBJ1-5; possible D gene TRBD1, 6 bases. The sequencing input was peripheral blood. The CDR3 loop reads CASSISAQGNYQPQHF. The DNA of the CDR3 is TGTGCCAGTAGTATCTCGGCCCAGGGGAACTATCAGCCCCAGCATTTT.